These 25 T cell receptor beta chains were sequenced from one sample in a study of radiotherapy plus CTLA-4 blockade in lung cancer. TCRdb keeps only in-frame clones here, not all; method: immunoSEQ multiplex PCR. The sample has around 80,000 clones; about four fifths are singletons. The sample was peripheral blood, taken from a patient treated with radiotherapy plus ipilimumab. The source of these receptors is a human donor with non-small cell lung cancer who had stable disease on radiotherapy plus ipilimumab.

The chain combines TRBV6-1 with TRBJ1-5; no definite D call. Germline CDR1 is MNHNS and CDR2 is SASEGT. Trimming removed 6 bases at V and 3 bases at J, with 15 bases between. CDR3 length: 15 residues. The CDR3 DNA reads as TGTGCCAGCAGCCCCCGCGATAGGCTCAATCAGCCCCAGCATTTT. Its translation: CASSPRDRLNQPQHF.

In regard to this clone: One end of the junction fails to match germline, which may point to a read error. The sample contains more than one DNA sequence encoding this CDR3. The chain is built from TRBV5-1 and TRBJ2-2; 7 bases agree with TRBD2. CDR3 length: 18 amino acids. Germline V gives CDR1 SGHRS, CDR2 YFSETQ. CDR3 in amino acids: CASSLAPVIAGNTGELFF. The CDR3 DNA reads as TGCGCCAGCAGTTTGGCCCCCGTGATAGCGGGGAACACCGGGGAGCTGTTTTTT.

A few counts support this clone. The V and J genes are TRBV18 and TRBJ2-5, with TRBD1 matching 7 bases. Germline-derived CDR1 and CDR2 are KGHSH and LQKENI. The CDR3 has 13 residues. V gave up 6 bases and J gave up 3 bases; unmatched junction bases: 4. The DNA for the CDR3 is TGTGCCAGCTCCTCAACAGGGGAAGAGACCCAGTACTTC. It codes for CASSSTGEETQYF.

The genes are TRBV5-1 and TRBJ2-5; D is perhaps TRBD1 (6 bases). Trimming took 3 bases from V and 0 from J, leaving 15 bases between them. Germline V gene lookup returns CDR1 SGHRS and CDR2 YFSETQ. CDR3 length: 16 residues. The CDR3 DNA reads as TGCGCCAGCAGCTCAGAACCCAACAGGGACCAAGAGACCCAGTACTTC. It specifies CASSSEPNRDQETQYF.

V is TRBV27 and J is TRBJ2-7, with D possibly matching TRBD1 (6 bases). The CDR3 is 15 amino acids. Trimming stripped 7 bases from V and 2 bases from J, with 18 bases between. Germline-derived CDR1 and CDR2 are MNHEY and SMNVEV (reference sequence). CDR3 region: CASTRTGLRAYEQYF. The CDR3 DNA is TGTGCCAGCACTCGAACAGGGTTAAGGGCCTACGAGCAGTACTTC.

The CDR3 DNA sequence: TGTGCCAGCAGTGACCTACAGGGAGAATACGAGCAGTACTTC. It specifies CASSDLQGEYEQYF. The chain couples TRBV2 to TRBJ2-7, with TRBD1 as a possible D gene (6 bases). This CDR3 contains 14 residues. Germline assignment: CDR1 SNHLY and CDR2 FYNNEI. Trimming took off 3 bases at V and 4 bases at J, with 13 bases between the two ends.

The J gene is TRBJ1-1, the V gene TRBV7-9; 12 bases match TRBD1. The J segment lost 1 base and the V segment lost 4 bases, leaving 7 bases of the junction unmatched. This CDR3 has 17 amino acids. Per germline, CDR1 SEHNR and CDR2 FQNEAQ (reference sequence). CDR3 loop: CASSSSGTGGRNTEAFF. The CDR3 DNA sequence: TGTGCCAGCAGCTCTTCCGGGACAGGGGGCAGGAACACTGAAGCTTTCTTT.

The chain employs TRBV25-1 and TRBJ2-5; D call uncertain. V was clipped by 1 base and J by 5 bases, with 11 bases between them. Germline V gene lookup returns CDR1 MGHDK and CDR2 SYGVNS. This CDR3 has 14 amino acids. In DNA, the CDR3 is TGTGCCAGCAGTGAATTCCTGGGGTGGGAGACCCAGTACTTC. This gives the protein CASSEFLGWETQYF.

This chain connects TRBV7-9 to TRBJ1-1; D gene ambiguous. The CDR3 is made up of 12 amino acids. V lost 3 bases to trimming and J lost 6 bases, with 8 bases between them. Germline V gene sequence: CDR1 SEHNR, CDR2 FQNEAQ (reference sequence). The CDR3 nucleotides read TGTGCCAGCAGCTTTGGGGATCCTGAAGCTTTCTTT. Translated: CASSFGDPEAFF.

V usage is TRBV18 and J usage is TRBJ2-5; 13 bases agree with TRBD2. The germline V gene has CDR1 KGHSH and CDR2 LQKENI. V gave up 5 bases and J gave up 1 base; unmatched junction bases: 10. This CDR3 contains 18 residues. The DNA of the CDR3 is TGTGCCAGCTCATCAACCGGGACTAGCGGGATCGGCCAAGAGACCCAGTACTTC. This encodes CASSSTGTSGIGQETQYF. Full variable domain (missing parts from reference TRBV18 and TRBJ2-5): NAGVMQNPRHLVRRRGQEARLRCSPMKGHSHVYWYRQLPEEGLKFMVYLQKENIIDESGMPKERFSAEFPKEGPSILRIQQVVRGDSAAYFCASSSTGTSGIGQETQYFGPGTRLLVL.

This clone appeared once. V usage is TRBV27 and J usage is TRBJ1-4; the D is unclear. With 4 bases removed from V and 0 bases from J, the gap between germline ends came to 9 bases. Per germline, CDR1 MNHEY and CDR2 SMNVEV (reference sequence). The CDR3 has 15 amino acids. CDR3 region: CASSSRIATNEKLFF. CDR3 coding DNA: TGTGCCAGCAGTTCTCGGATTGCAACTAATGAAAAACTGTTTTTT.

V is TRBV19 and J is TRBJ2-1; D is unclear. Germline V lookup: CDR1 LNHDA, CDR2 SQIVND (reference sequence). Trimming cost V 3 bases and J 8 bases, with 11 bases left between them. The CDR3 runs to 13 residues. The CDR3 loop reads CASSIRRADEQFF. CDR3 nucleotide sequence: TGTGCCAGTAGTATTAGACGAGCCGATGAGCAGTTCTTC.

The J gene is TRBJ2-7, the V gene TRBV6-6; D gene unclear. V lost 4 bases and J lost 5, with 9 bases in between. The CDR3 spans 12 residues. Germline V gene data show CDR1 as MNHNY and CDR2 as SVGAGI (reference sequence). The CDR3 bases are TGTGCCAGCAGTTCCACGGTTGACGAGCAGTACTTC. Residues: CASSSTVDEQYF.

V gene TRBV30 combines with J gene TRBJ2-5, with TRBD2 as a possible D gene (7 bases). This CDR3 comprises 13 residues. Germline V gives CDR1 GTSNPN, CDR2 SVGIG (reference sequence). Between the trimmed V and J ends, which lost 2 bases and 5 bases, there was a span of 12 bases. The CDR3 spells CAWSRRGGETQYF. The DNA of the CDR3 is TGTGCCTGGAGTCGCAGGGGAGGGGAGACCCAGTACTTC.

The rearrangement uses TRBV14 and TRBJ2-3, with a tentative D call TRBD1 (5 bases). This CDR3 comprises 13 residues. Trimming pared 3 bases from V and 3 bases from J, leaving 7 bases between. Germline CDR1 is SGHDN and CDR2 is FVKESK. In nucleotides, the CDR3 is TGTGCCAGCAGCCACTCAGGGACAGATACGCAGTATTTT. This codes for CASSHSGTDTQYF. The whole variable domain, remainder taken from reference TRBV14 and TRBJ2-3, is EAGVTQFPSHSVIEKGQTVTLRCDPISGHDNLYWYRRVMGKEIKFLLHFVKESKQDESGMPNNRFLAERTGGTYSTLKVQPAELEDSGVYFCASSHSGTDTQYFGPGTRLTVL.

CDR3 sequence reads: CASTRGHTGQVYNSPLHF. In nucleotides, the CDR3 is TGCGCCAGCACTCGGGGACACACGGGACAGGTCTATAATTCACCCCTCCACTTT. This chain uses TRBV23-1 with TRBJ1-6, with 8 bases lining up with TRBD1. TRBV23-1 is assigned to the ORF class and has an uncertain function. This CDR3 is 18 amino acids long. Trimming removed 7 bases from V and 3 bases from J; junction bases left unmatched: 14.

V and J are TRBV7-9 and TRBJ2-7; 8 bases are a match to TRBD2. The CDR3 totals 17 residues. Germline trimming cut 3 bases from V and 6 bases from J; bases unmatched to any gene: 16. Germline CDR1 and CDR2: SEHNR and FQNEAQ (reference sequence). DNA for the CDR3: TGTGCCAGCAGCTTCCTCCCCCCGGGACTAGTAAAACGCGAGCAGTACTTC. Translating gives CASSFLPPGLVKREQYF.

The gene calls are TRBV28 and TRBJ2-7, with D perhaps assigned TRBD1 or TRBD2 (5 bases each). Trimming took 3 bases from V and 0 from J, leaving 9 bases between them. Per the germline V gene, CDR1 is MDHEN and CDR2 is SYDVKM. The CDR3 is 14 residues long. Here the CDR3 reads CASSLTGRSYEQYF. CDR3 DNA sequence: TGTGCCAGCAGTTTGACGGGGCGCTCCTACGAGCAGTACTTC.

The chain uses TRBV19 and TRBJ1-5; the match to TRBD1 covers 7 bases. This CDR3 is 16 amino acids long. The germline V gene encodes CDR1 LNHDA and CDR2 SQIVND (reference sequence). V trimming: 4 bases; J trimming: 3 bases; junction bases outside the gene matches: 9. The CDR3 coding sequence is TGTGCCAGTAGTAGGGGAACAGGGGTTGCCAATCAGCCCCAGCATTTT. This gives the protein CASSRGTGVANQPQHF.

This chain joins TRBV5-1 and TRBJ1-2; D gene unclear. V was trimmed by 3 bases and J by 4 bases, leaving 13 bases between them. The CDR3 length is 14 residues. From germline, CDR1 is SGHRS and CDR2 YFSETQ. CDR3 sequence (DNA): TGCGCCAGCAGCTCGAACCCATTACTCTATGGCTACACCTTC. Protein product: CASSSNPLLYGYTF.

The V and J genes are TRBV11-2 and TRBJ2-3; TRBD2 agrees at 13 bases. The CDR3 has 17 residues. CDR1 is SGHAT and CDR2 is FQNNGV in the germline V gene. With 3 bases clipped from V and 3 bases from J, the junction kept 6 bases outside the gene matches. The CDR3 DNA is TGTGCCAGCAGCTTCAGACTAGCGGGGGGTAGGACAGATACGCAGTATTTT. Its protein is CASSFRLAGGRTDTQYF.

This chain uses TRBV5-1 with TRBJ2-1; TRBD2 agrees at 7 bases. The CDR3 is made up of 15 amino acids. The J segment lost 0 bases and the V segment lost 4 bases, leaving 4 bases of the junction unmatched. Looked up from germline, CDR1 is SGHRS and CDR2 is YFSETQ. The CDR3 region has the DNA TGCGCCAGCAGCACCGGGGGGAGCTCCTACAATGAGCAGTTCTTC. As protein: CASSTGGSSYNEQFF.

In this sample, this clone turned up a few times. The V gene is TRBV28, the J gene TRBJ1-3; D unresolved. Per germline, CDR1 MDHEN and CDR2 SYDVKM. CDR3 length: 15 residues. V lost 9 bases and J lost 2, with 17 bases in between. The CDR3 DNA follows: TGTGCCAGTCATGGGCAAAGGAGGCCTGGAAACACCATATATTTT. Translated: CASHGQRRPGNTIYF. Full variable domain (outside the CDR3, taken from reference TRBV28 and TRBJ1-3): DVKVTQSSRYLVKRTGEKVFLECVQDMDHENMFWYRQDPGLGLRLIYFSYDVKMKEKGDIPEGYSVSREKKERFSLILESASTNQTSMYLCASHGQRRPGNTIYFGEGSWLTVV.

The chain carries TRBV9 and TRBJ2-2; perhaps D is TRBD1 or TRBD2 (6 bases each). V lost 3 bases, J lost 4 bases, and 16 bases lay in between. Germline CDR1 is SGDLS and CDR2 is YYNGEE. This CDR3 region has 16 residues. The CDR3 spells CASSAVGGRTTGELFF. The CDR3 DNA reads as TGTGCCAGCAGCGCAGTAGGGGGGCGGACCACCGGGGAGCTGTTTTTT.

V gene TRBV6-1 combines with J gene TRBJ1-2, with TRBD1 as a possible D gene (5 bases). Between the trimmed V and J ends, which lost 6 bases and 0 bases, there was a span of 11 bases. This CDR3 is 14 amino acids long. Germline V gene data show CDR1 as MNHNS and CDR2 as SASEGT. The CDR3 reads CASRERGSNYGYTF. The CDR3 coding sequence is TGTGCCAGCAGAGAGCGGGGGTCTAACTATGGCTACACCTTC.